The 7 T cell receptor beta chains given below trace back to one sample, sequenced in a study of T cells in Graves' hyperthyroidism and ophthalmopathy (dated by TCRdb to between 2018 and 2021). Library creation used multiplex PCR. These reads were obtained on an Illumina HiSeq 2000. The TCR beta CDR3 regions were amplified from RNA transcripts. The TCR CDR3 was subjected to a first round of RT-PCR using the HTBI primer set and the Qiagen OneStep RT-PCR kit. TCRdb itself trimmed the public reads at Q25 with fastp, ran MiXCR and retained productive beta chains. Rows are unified per CDR3 protein, each entry keeping the most common DNA and genes. The sample records 350,000 or so distinct CDR3 sequences, approximately 18% of which are singletons. The biggest ten clones account for roughly 35% of the sample. The sample was blood. The source is a woman in her 30s with Graves' hyperthyroidism that later progressed to Graves' ophthalmopathy.

The CDR3 bases are TGTGCCAGCAGTGGGGGTTGGGGGGGGGGCTACGAGCAGTACGTC. It is translated as CASSGGWGGGYEQYV. The rearrangement uses TRBV12-3 or TRBV12-4 and TRBJ2-7; 7 bases map to TRBD2. The CDR3 runs 15 residues. With 5 bases clipped from V and 3 bases from J, the junction kept 10 bases outside the gene matches.

The rearrangement uses TRBV5-1 and TRBJ2-1; D is perhaps TRBD1 or TRBD2 (5 bases each). Germline V gives CDR1 SGHRS, CDR2 YFSETQ. V lost 3 bases and J lost 6, with 16 bases in between. The CDR3 totals 15 residues. Here the CDR3 reads CASSSPRGDGNEQFF. In DNA form, the CDR3 reads TGCGCCAGCAGCTCCCCTCGAGGGGACGGCAATGAGCAGTTCTTC.

This clonotype occurred a few times. The chain employs TRBV5-5 and TRBJ1-1, with D uncertain. The CDR3 totals 14 residues. V lost 2 bases and J 2 bases, leaving 10 bases between the germline ends. Germline CDR1 and CDR2: SGHKS and YYEKEE (reference sequence). The CDR3 sequence: CASSFRFQNTEAFF. The CDR3 nucleotides read TGTGCCAGCAGCTTCCGGTTCCAAAACACTGAAGCTTTCTTT.

The table lists this clonotype with a few counts. Its ends do not fully match the called genes, so a read error is possible. J is TRBJ1-2 and V is TRBV3-1, with D possibly matching TRBD1 (6 bases). Germline-derived CDR1 and CDR2 are LGHDT and YNNKEL (reference sequence). The CDR3 totals 13 residues. The CDR3 region has the DNA TGTGCCAGCAACCAAGGGGGTCGATATGGCTACACCTTC. Amino acid sequence: CASNQGGRYGYTF.

In its sample, this clonotype was seen a few times. The chain employs TRBV20-1 and TRBJ2-3; 7 nucleotides agree with TRBD1. The ends lost 0 bases at V and 3 bases at J; junction bases unmatched: 6. The CDR3 contains 15 residues. CDR1 is DFQATT and CDR2 is SNEGSKA in the germline V gene (reference sequence). CDR3 region: CSARDRGQSTDTQYF. The DNA for the CDR3 is TGCAGTGCTAGAGATAGGGGACAGTCGACAGATACGCAGTATTTT.

This clonotype was counted many times. The genes are TRBV7-2 and TRBJ2-7; D may be TRBD1 (6 bases). The CDR3 contains 15 residues. Trimming took 1 base from V and 4 from J, leaving 14 bases between them. The germline gives CDR1 SGHTA, CDR2 FQGNSA. The CDR3: CASSLDQGILYEQYF. DNA of the CDR3: TGTGCCAGCAGCTTAGATCAGGGGATCTTATACGAGCAGTACTTC.

The table lists this clonotype with a few counts. Written as DNA, the CDR3 is TGTGCCAGCAGCGCAGGGGACTCAAGCTCCTACGAGCAGTACTTC. Amino acid sequence: CASSAGDSSSYEQYF. The rearrangement joins TRBV9 to TRBJ2-7, with D perhaps TRBD1 or TRBD2 (6 bases each). Germline loops: CDR1 SGDLS, CDR2 YYNGEE. The CDR3 totals 15 residues. V was trimmed by 3 bases and J by 0 bases, leaving 13 bases between them.